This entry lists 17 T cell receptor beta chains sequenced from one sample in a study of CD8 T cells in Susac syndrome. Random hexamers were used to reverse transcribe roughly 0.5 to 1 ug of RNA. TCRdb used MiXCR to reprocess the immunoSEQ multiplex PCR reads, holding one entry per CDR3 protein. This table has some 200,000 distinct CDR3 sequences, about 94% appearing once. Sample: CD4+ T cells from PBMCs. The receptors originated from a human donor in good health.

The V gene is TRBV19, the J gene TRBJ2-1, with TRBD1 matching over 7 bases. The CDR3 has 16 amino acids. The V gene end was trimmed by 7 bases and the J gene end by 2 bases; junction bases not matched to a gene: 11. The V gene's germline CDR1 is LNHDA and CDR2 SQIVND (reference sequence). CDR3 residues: CASTSDRVWPYNEQFF. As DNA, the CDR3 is TGTGCCAGTACCTCCGACAGGGTTTGGCCCTACAATGAGCAGTTCTTC.

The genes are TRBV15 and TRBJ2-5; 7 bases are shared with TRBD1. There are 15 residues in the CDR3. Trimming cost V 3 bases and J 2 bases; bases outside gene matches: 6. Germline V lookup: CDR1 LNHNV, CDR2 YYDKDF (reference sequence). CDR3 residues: CATSSRGTVQETQYF. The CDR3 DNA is TGTGCCACCAGCAGCAGAGGGACAGTACAAGAGACCCAGTACTTC.

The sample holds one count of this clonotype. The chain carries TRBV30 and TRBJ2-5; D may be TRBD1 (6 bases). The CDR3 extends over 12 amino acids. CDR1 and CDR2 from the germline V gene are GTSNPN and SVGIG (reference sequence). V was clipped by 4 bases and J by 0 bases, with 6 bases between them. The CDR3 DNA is TGTGCCTGGAACAGGGACCAAGAGACCCAGTACTTC. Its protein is CAWNRDQETQYF.

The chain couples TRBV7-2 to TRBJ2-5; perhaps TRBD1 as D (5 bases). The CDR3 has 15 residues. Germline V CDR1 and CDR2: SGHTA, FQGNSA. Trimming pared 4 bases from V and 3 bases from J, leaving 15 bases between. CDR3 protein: CASSSLAGKKETQYF. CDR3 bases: TGTGCCAGCAGCTCCTTGGCAGGGAAGAAAGAGACCCAGTACTTC.

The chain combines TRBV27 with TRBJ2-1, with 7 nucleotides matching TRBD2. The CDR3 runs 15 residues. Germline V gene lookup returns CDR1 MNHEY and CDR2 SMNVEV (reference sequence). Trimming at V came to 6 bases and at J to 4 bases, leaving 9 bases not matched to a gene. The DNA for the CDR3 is TGTGCCAGCAGCAATGGGGCGGGAGAATACAATGAGCAGTTCTTC. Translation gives CASSNGAGEYNEQFF.

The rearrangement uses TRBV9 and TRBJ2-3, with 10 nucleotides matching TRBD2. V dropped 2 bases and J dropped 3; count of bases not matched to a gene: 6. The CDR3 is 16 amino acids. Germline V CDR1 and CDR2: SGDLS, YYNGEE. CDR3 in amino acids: CASSVGSGRATDTQYF. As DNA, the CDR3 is TGTGCCAGCAGCGTGGGCAGCGGGAGGGCAACAGATACGCAGTATTTT.

The CDR3 DNA reads TGCGCCAGCAGCTTGGAAGGAGGCACCTACAATGAGCAGTTCTTC. Protein sequence: CASSLEGGTYNEQFF. The chain joins TRBV5-1 to TRBJ2-1; maybe TRBD2 (5 bases). The CDR3 extends over 15 amino acids. Germline V CDR1 and CDR2: SGHRS, YFSETQ. Trimming cost V 0 bases and J 2 bases, with 9 bases left between them.

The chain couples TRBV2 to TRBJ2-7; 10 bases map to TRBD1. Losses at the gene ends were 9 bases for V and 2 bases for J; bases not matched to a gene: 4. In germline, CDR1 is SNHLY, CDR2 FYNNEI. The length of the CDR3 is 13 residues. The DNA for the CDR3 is TGTGCCAGAGGACAGGGGGGGCCCTACGAGCAGTACTTC. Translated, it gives CARGQGGPYEQYF.

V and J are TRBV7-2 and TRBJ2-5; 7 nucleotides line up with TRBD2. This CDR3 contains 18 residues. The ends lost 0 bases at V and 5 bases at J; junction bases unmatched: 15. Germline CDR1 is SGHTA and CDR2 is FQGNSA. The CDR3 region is CASSLAGVSGTLGETQYF. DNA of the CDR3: TGTGCCAGCAGCTTAGCGGGCGTCAGCGGGACCCTGGGGGAGACCCAGTACTTC.

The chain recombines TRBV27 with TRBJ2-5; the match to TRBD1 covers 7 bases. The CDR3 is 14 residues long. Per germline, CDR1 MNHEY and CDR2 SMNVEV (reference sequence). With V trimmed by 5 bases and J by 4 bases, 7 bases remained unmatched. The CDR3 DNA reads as TGTGCCAGCAGTGCTACCGGGACAGCAGAGACCCAGTACTTC. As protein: CASSATGTAETQYF.

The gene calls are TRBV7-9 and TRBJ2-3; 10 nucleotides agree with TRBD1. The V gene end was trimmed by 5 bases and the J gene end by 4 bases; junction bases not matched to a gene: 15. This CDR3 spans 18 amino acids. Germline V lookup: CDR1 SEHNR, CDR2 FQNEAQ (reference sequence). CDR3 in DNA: TGTGCCAGCAGCCCCCGTCTCAGCGGGACAGGGGTAGCAGATACGCAGTATTTT. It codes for CASSPRLSGTGVADTQYF.

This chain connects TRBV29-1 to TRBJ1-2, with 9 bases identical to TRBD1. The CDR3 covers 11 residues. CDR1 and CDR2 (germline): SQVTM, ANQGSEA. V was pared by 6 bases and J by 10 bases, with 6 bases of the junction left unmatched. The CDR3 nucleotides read TGCAGCGTCAACTACAGGGGGCACTACACCTTC. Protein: CSVNYRGHYTF. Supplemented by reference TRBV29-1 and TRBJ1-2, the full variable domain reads SAVISQKPSRDICQRGTSLTIQCQVDSQVTMMFWYRQQPGQSLTLIATANQGSEATYESGFVIDKFPISRPNLTFSTLTVSNMSPEDSSIYLCSVNYRGHYTFGSGTRLTVV.

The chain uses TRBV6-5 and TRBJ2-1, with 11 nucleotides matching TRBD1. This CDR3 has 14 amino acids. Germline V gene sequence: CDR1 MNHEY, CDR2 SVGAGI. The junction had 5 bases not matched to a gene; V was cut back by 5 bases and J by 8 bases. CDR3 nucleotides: TGTGCCAGCAGTCAGGACAGGGGGCTGGATGAGCAGTTCTTC. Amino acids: CASSQDRGLDEQFF.

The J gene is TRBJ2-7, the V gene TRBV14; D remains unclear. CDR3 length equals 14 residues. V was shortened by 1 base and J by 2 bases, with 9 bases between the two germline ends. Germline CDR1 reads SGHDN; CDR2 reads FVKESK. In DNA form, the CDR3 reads TGTGCCAGCAGCCAAGGCCGACGAACCTACGAGCAGTACTTC. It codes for CASSQGRRTYEQYF.

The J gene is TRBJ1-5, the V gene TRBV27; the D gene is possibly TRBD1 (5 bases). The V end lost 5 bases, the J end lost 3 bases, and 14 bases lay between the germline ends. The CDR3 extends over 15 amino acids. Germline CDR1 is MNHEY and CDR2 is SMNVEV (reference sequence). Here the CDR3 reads CASSPQGIDNQPQHF. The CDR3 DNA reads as TGTGCCAGCAGTCCCCAGGGTATCGACAATCAGCCCCAGCATTTT.

In nucleotides, the CDR3 is TGCAGTGCTAGAGCGGTTAATCCCAATCAGCCCCAGCATTTT. It specifies CSARAVNPNQPQHF. V usage is TRBV20-1 and J usage is TRBJ1-5; D remains ambiguous. The length of the CDR3 is 14 residues. The V end was cut by 1 base, the J end by 3 bases, with 10 bases between. Germline assignment: CDR1 DFQATT and CDR2 SNEGSKA (reference sequence).

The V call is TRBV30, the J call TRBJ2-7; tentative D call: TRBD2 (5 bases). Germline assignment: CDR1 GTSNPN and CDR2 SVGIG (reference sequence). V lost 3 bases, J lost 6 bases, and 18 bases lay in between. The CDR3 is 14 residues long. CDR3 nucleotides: TGTGCCTGGAGAGACACTAGAACGTTGGGCGAGCAGTACTTC. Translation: CAWRDTRTLGEQYF.